The source of this T cell receptor (beta chain) is a study of blood T cell repertoires in COVID-19. Generated by immunoSEQ multiplex PCR, the TCRdb table keeps only in-frame clones and is missing some. This table has some 320,000 clones, 85% appearing once. The CDR3 sequence is 13 residues long. The germline CDR1 and CDR2 sequences are MNHEY and SMNVEV (reference sequence). J gave up 4 bases and V 5 bases, and 4 bases lay outside the gene matches. The clonotype comes from a woman aged 25-40 years who had been exposed to COVID-19. The gene calls are TRBV27 and TRBJ2-7; 8 bases fit TRBD2. The sequencing sample was made of PBMCs or T cells enriched from blood (not recorded which). The CDR3 sequence is CASSAGGRYEQYF. DNA for the CDR3: TGTGCCAGCAGTGCGGGGGGACGGTACGAGCAGTACTTC.